Listed below are T cell receptor beta chains from one sample, sequenced in a study of shared clonotypes between healthy human individuals. Sequencing was performed with immunoSEQ multiplex PCR; in TCRdb, only in-frame clones are kept and a portion is missing. The sample lists under 750,000 clones; 72% were seen once. Sequencing was done on a sample of memory CD4+ T cells sorted from blood. All receptors derive from a woman aged 25 to 39 in good health. Both conserved end residues are part of each CDR3. A D gene is named only where the DNA matches it firmly. Only part of the rows carry a size: once, few, many, or a class if the clone is expanded.

>TRBJ1-1|NA|TRBV29-1|NA
TGCAGCGTCAGGACGGAACTAAACACTGAAGCTTTCTTT
CSVRTELNTEAFF
>TRBJ1-2|TRBD1|TRBV6-6|NA
TGTGCCAGCAGTTACCCAGGACAGGGAGCTAACTATGGCTACACCTTC
CASSYPGQGANYGYTF
>TRBJ1-2|NA|TRBV7-9|NA
TGTGCCAGCAGCGGACAGTATGGCTACACCTTC
CASSGQYGYTF
>TRBJ1-2|NA|TRBV28|NA
TGTGCCAGCAGTCCTAGTTTCGGCGGTGTCCACGGCTACACCTTC
CASSPSFGGVHGYTF
>TRBJ2-5|TRBD2|TRBV27|NA
TGTGCCAGCAGCCCGGGGGGAGTTAGGGAGACCCAGTACTTC
CASSPGGVRETQYF
>TRBJ1-4|NA|TRBV7-8|NA
TGTGCCAGCAGCTTCCGCGGGAATAATGAAAAACTGTTTTTT
CASSFRGNNEKLFF
>TRBJ2-4|NA|TRBV18|NA
TGTGCCAGCTCACTAGGACAGCGAAACATTCAGTACTTC
CASSLGQRNIQYF
>TRBJ2-1|TRBD2|TRBV28|NA
TGTGCCAGCAGTGCAACGGGTAGCGGGAGCTACAATGAGCAGTTCTTC
CASSATGSGSYNEQFF
>TRBJ1-1|TRBD1|TRBV27|NA
TGTGCCAGCAGTAGTGGGACAGGTTGGGTACGGACTGAAGCTTTCTTT
CASSSGTGWVRTEAFF
>TRBJ2-5|TRBD1|TRBV5-8|NA
TGTGCCAGCCGCAAACAGGGGGCTCGGGAGACCCAGTACTTC
CASRKQGARETQYF
>TRBJ2-7|NA|TRBV6-5|NA
TGTGCCAGCAGCTCCCCGTCTTGGTTCTCCTACGAGCAGTACTTC
CASSSPSWFSYEQYF
>TRBJ1-1|NA|TRBV21-1|NA
TGTGCCAGCAGCGGAGGGTCCGGGCAGGGAGCTTTCTTT
CASSGGSGQGAFF
>TRBJ2-3|NA|TRBV10-3|NA
TGTGCCATCAGTGATAGCAGGGGACAAGATTGGAATACGCAGTATTTT
CAISDSRGQDWNTQYF
>TRBJ2-6|NA|TRBV7-9|few
TGTGCCAGCAGCTTTCCCGGGGGAGAAAGGGCCAACGTCCTGACTTTC
CASSFPGGERANVLTF
>TRBJ2-1|TRBD2|TRBV5-1|NA
TGCGCCAGCAGCATAGTACCAGCGGGAGGAGGAGGCTACAATGAGCAGTTCTTC
CASSIVPAGGGGYNEQFF
>TRBJ2-7|NA|TRBV5-1|NA
TGCGCCAGCAGCCCGGTACCGGGGTTTGGCGAGCAGTACTTC
CASSPVPGFGEQYF
>TRBJ2-1|NA|TRBV25-1|NA
TGTGCCAGCAGTGATACTTTGGGGGTCGGCTCCTACAATGAGCAGTTCTTC
CASSDTLGVGSYNEQFF
>TRBJ2-5|NA|TRBV19|many
TGTGCCAGTACCAAGCGTTGGACAGCCCCTCAAGAGACCCAGTACTTC
CASTKRWTAPQETQYF
>TRBJ1-1|NA|TRBV7-2|NA
TGTGCCAGCAGCCCAACTTCGAACACTGAAGCTTTCTTT
CASSPTSNTEAFF
>TRBJ1-2|TRBD1|TRBV5-1|NA
TGCGCCAGCAGTTCTGGACAGGGCTATGGCTACACCTTC
CASSSGQGYGYTF
>TRBJ2-5|TRBD2|TRBV28|few
TGTGCGTGCGGGGGCCTAGCGGGAGGAGAGACCCAGTACTTC
CACGGLAGGETQYF
>TRBJ1-1|NA|TRBV6-6|NA
TGTGCCAGTTCAAGGGCTCAGGGTGAAGCTTTCTTT
CASSRAQGEAFF
>TRBJ2-1|NA|TRBV30|NA
TGTGCCTGGAGTCGTAGCGGAACTTACAATGAGCAGTTCTTC
CAWSRSGTYNEQFF
>TRBJ2-2|NA|TRBV2|NA
TGTGCCACCCTACAGGCTAGCAATACCGGGGAGCTGTTTTTT
CATLQASNTGELFF